These T cell receptor beta chains were read from a single sample in a study of shared clonotypes between healthy human individuals. Profiling relied on immunoSEQ multiplex PCR, and the TCRdb table lists in-frame clones only, not all of them. Among millions of clones, approximately 90% were seen once, and the ten largest hold over 0.12%. The sequencing sample was made of naive CD4+ T cells sorted from blood. Every receptor here comes from a man aged 18 to 30 in good health. Both conserved end residues are part of each CDR3. D genes are given only for firm matches. Size tells how often a clone was seen (once, few, many) or the class of an expanded clone, and some rows leave it out.

len,d_gene,abundance,v_gene,j_gene,CDR3aa,CDR3nt
15,TRBD2,NA,TRBV7-9,TRBJ2-1,CASSYPGTSVNEQFF,TGTGCCAGCAGCTACCCCGGGACTAGCGTGAATGAGCAGTTCTTC
15,TRBD2,NA,TRBV7-2,TRBJ2-7,CASMRTSGSSYEQYF,TGTGCCAGCATGCGGACTAGCGGGAGCTCCTACGAGCAGTACTTC
13,TRBD1,NA,TRBV30,TRBJ2-1,CACSQGVGNEQFF,TGTGCCTGCAGCCAGGGGGTAGGAAATGAGCAGTTCTTC
15,TRBD2,NA,TRBV7-2,TRBJ2-5,CASSLVSGNQETQYF,TGTGCCAGCAGCTTAGTTAGCGGGAACCAAGAGACCCAGTACTTC
14,NA,once,TRBV6-5,TRBJ1-1,CASRRTEGGTEAFF,TGTGCCAGCAGACGTACAGAGGGGGGGACTGAAGCTTTCTTT
16,NA,NA,TRBV5-4,TRBJ1-1,CASSLGPTESYTEAFF,TGTGCCAGCAGCTTGGGCCCGACTGAATCCTACACTGAAGCTTTCTTT
15,TRBD2,once,TRBV7-2,TRBJ2-7,CASSVTGTSAYEQYF,TGTGCCAGCAGCGTAACCGGGACTAGCGCCTACGAGCAGTACTTC
13,NA,NA,TRBV28,TRBJ2-7,CASRRGHLYEQYF,TGTGCCAGCAGACGAGGGCACCTCTACGAGCAGTACTTC
15,NA,NA,TRBV6-1,TRBJ2-3,CASSESGSRTNTQYF,TGTGCCAGCAGTGAATCTGGTTCCCGAACCAATACGCAGTATTTT
12,TRBD1,NA,TRBV7-2,TRBJ2-5,CASSPRTGSQYF,TGTGCCAGCAGCCCCCGGACAGGGAGCCAGTACTTC
15,NA,NA,TRBV7-2,TRBJ2-7,CASSSRTGTNYEQYF,TGTGCCAGCAGCTCCCGAACCGGGACAAACTACGAGCAGTACTTC
15,NA,NA,TRBV29-1,TRBJ2-3,CSVGRDPSSTDTQYF,TGCAGCGTGGGCAGGGACCCTTCTAGCACAGATACGCAGTATTTT
13,TRBD2,NA,TRBV7-8,TRBJ2-5,CASSLTSLETQYF,TGTGCCAGCAGCTTGACTAGCCTGGAGACCCAGTACTTC
13,NA,NA,TRBV6-4,TRBJ2-6,CASSESGANVLTF,TGTGCCAGCAGTGAATCTGGGGCCAACGTCCTGACTTTC
16,NA,NA,TRBV4-1,TRBJ1-4,CASGQTSPGTNEKLFF,TGCGCCAGCGGCCAGACTTCCCCCGGGACTAATGAAAAACTGTTTTTT
14,NA,NA,TRBV5-1,TRBJ1-1,CASSLVQGGTEAFF,TGCGCCAGCAGCTTGGTGCAGGGTGGGACTGAAGCTTTCTTT
12,NA,NA,TRBV7-2,TRBJ2-7,CASSLEGAEQYF,TGTGCCAGCAGCTTAGAAGGGGCCGAGCAGTACTTC
13,NA,once,TRBV5-1,TRBJ2-3,CASQSERGDTQYF,TGCGCCAGCCAATCAGAACGAGGAGATACGCAGTATTTT
15,TRBD1,NA,TRBV2,TRBJ2-1,CASRRDRGSYNEQFF,TGTGCCAGCAGGCGGGACAGGGGGTCCTACAATGAGCAGTTCTTC
15,TRBD1,NA,TRBV28,TRBJ2-1,CASSSQGAGYDEQFF,TGTGCCAGCAGTTCACAGGGGGCTGGTTACGATGAGCAGTTCTTC
13,NA,once,TRBV18,TRBJ2-5,CASSPSPGETQYF,TGTGCCAGCTCACCATCTCCGGGAGAGACCCAGTACTTC
16,NA,NA,TRBV5-6,TRBJ2-7,CASSLFGVGESYEQYF,TGTGCCAGCAGCTTGTTTGGTGTGGGAGAATCCTACGAGCAGTACTTC
13,NA,once,TRBV18,TRBJ2-7,CASSQSGGYEQYF,TGTGCCAGCTCACAGTCCGGGGGTTACGAGCAGTACTTC
14,TRBD1,NA,TRBV10-3,TRBJ1-3,CAIKRTGDGNTIYF,TGTGCCATCAAAAGGACAGGGGACGGAAACACCATATATTTT
12,NA,NA,TRBV19,TRBJ2-3,CASIGNADTQYF,TGTGCCAGTATCGGGAACGCAGATACGCAGTATTTT
13,TRBD1,NA,TRBV28,TRBJ1-2,CASSLGTGVGYTF,TGTGCCAGCAGTTTGGGGACAGGGGTGGGCTACACCTTC
13,TRBD1,NA,TRBV6-5,TRBJ1-1,CASSRQGGTEAFF,TGTGCCAGCAGTCGACAGGGGGGGACTGAAGCTTTCTTT
13,TRBD1,once,TRBV6-1,TRBJ1-1,CATTGQGNTEAFF,TGTGCCACCACGGGACAGGGTAACACTGAAGCTTTCTTT
13,TRBD1,NA,TRBV11-2,TRBJ1-5,CASSKDRDQPQHF,TGTGCCAGCAGCAAAGACAGGGATCAGCCCCAGCATTTT
12,NA,NA,TRBV28,TRBJ1-5,CASTALNQPQHF,TGTGCCAGCACCGCCTTAAATCAGCCCCAGCATTTT
14,TRBD1,NA,TRBV19,TRBJ1-3,CASKQGASGNTIYF,TGTGCCAGTAAACAGGGGGCTTCTGGAAACACCATATATTTT
14,NA,NA,TRBV10-3,TRBJ1-2,CAISESRVTIGYTF,TGTGCCATCAGTGAGTCGAGGGTTACCATAGGCTACACCTTC
19,NA,NA,TRBV19,TRBJ2-1,CASSILGGSPPSSYNEQFF,TGTGCCAGTAGTATCCTCGGTGGGAGTCCTCCGAGCTCCTACAATGAGCAGTTCTTC
14,NA,NA,TRBV11-2,TRBJ2-3,CASSFGHFTDTQYF,TGTGCCAGCAGCTTCGGTCACTTCACAGATACGCAGTATTTT
12,NA,NA,TRBV19,TRBJ2-7,CASSIPGQQEYF,TGTGCCAGTAGTATACCGGGTCAGCAAGAGTACTTC
14,TRBD1,NA,TRBV19,TRBJ2-4,CASHQVGDRNIQYF,TGTGCCAGTCATCAAGTGGGGGACAGGAACATTCAGTACTTC
15,TRBD2,NA,TRBV9,TRBJ2-1,CASSVAQLADNEQFF,TGTGCCAGCAGCGTAGCTCAACTAGCGGACAATGAGCAGTTCTTC
15,NA,NA,TRBV5-6,TRBJ2-6,CASSWRGPGANVLTF,TGTGCCAGCAGCTGGAGGGGACCTGGGGCCAACGTCCTGACTTTC
15,TRBD2,NA,TRBV18,TRBJ2-1,CASSPPLSSSGSQFF,TGTGCCAGCTCACCACCCTTGTCCTCTAGCGGGTCACAGTTCTTC
14,NA,NA,TRBV5-4,TRBJ1-4,CASSLQGSGEKLFF,TGTGCCAGCAGCTTGCAGGGATCCGGTGAAAAACTGTTTTTT
15,NA,NA,TRBV5-6,TRBJ1-4,CASSLPSTQGEKLFF,TGTGCCAGCAGCTTGCCATCTACCCAAGGAGAAAAACTGTTTTTT
15,TRBD1,NA,TRBV19,TRBJ2-7,CASREAGQGTYEQYF,TGTGCCAGTCGTGAAGCGGGACAGGGGACCTACGAGCAGTACTTC
15,NA,NA,TRBV7-2,TRBJ2-5,CASSARARPQETQYF,TGTGCCAGCAGCGCGCGGGCCCGACCCCAAGAGACCCAGTACTTC
13,NA,once,TRBV7-9,TRBJ2-2,CASSLGVFGELFF,TGTGCCAGCAGCTTAGGGGTTTTCGGGGAGCTGTTTTTT
14,NA,NA,TRBV18,TRBJ2-1,CASSRGVPNNEQFF,TGTGCCAGCTCACGGGGGGTCCCTAACAATGAGCAGTTCTTC
15,TRBD2,NA,TRBV7-9,TRBJ2-2,CASSLLREGPGELFF,TGTGCCAGCAGCTTACTTCGGGAGGGCCCCGGGGAGCTGTTTTTT
14,NA,once,TRBV7-8,TRBJ2-2,CASSPEQGSGELFF,TGTGCCAGCAGCCCGGAACAGGGCAGCGGGGAGCTGTTTTTT
16,NA,NA,TRBV18,TRBJ2-2,CASSPPSGSNTGELFF,TGTGCCAGCTCACCACCGAGCGGAAGTAACACCGGGGAGCTGTTTTTT
13,NA,NA,TRBV9,TRBJ1-1,CASSAQGLAEAFF,TGTGCCAGCAGCGCCCAGGGTCTAGCTGAAGCTTTCTTT
14,NA,NA,TRBV11-3,TRBJ2-2,CASSSRGVTGELFF,TGTGCCAGCAGCTCCAGGGGGGTTACCGGGGAGCTGTTTTTT
13,NA,few,TRBV2,TRBJ1-5,CASTPGRNQPQHF,TGTGCCAGCACCCCAGGGCGCAATCAGCCCCAGCATTTT
14,TRBD1,NA,TRBV11-2,TRBJ2-7,CASSLSQGGTEQYF,TGTGCCAGCAGCTTATCACAGGGGGGAACAGAGCAGTACTTC
13,NA,NA,TRBV9,TRBJ2-6,CASTRSGANVLTF,TGTGCCAGCACCAGGTCTGGGGCCAACGTCCTGACTTTC
15,NA,few,TRBV10-3,TRBJ1-4,CAISESDATNEKLFF,TGTGCCATCAGTGAGTCGGATGCAACTAATGAAAAACTGTTTTTT